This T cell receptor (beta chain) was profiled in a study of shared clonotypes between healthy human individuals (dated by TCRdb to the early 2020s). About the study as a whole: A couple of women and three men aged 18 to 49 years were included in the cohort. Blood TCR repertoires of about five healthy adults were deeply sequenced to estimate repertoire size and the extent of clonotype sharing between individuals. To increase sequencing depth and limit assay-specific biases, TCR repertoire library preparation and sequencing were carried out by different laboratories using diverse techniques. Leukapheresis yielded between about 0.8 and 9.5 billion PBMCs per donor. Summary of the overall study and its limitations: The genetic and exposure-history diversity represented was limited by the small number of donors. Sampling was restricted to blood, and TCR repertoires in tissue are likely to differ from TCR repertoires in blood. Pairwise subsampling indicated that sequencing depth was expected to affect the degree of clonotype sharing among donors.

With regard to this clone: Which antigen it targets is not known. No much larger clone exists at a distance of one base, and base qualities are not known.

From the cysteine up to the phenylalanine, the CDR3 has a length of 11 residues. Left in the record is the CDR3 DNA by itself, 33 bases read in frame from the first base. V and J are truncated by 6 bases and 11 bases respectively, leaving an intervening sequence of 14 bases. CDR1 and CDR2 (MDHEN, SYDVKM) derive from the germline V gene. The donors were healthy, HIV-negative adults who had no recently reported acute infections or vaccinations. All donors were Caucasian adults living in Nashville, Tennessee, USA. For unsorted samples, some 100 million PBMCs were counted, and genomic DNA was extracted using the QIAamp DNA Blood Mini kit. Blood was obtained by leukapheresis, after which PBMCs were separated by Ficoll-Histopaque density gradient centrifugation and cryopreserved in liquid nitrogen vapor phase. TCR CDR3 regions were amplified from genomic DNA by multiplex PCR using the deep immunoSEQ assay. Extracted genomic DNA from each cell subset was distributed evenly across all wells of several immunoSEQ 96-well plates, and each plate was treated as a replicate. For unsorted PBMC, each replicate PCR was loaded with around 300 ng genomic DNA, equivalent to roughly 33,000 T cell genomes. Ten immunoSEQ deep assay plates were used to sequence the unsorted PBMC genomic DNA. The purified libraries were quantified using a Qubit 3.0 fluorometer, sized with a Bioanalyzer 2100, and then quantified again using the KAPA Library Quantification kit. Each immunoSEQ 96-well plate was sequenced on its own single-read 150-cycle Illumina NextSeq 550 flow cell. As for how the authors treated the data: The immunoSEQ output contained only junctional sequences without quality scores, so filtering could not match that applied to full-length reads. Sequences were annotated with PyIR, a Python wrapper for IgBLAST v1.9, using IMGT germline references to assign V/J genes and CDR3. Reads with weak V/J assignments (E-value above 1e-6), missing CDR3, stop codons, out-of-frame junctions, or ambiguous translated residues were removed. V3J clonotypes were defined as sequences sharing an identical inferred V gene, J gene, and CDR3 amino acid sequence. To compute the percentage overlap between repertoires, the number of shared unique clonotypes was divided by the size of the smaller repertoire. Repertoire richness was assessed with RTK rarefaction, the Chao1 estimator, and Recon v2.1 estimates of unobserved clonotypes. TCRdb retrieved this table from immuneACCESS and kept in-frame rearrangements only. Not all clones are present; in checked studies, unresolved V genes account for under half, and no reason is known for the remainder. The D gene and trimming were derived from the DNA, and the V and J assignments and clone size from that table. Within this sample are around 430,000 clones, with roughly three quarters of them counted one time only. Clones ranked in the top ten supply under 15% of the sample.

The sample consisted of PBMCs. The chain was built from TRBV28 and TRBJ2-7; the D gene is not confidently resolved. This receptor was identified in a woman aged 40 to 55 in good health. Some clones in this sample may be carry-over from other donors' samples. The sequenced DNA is TGTGCCAGCAGCTCGGCCCCAAAAGAGTACTTC. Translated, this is CASSSAPKEYF.